These T cell receptor beta chains were read from a single sample in a study of shared clonotypes between healthy human individuals. Repertoires were generated with immunoSEQ multiplex PCR, while TCRdb's copy carries only in-frame clones and drops some. The table shows a few million clones, with more than 90% occurring only once. Specimen: naive CD4+ T cells sorted from blood. These receptors all come from a man aged 18 to 29 in good health. The conserved cysteine and the conserved F or W are not part of the CDR3 here. Each record gives: J gene, CDR3 length, V gene, CDR3 protein.

TRBJ2-5	11	TRBV5-4	ASSLGTGETQY
TRBJ2-5	11	TRBV6-6	ASSYTGQETQY
TRBJ2-3	14	TRBV5-4	ASSLVWGGSTDTQY
TRBJ1-2	11	TRBV18	ASSPDVNYGYT
TRBJ1-6	12	TRBV6-1	ASSEVRTETPLH
TRBJ2-3	13	TRBV6-4	ASSDQTTSSATQY
TRBJ1-2	12	TRBV7-2	ASSLNGANYGYT
TRBJ1-2	12	TRBV7-2	ASSGTNRGRGYT
TRBJ2-1	11	TRBV7-2	ASSPSGHNEQF
TRBJ1-1	15	TRBV7-9	ASSLTWPRGNYTEAF
TRBJ2-1	13	TRBV7-8	ASSFSGVSYNEQF
TRBJ2-7	11	TRBV6-1	ASTLFYSYEQY
TRBJ1-6	12	TRBV7-9	ASSLDRGDSPLH
TRBJ1-2	13	TRBV7-2	ASSPDRGRIYGYT
TRBJ2-7	9	TRBV30	AWSVGNEQY
TRBJ2-1	13	TRBV10-1	ASSEPGRERGEQF
TRBJ1-5	11	TRBV18	ASSSGVNQPQH
TRBJ2-5	10	TRBV18	ASSPNQETQY
TRBJ2-7	13	TRBV15	ATSRDLNSDYEQY
TRBJ1-1	11	TRBV19	ASTNPRDREAF
TRBJ2-2	14	TRBV18	ASSPVPGAPPGELF
TRBJ1-2	13	TRBV7-8	ASSSPDRTNYGYT
TRBJ1-2	11	TRBV6-4	ASSDSITSQPS
TRBJ2-2	14	TRBV4-3	ASSRSLGGTTGELF
TRBJ2-3	13	TRBV6-5	ASTSPGALGGTQY
TRBJ2-7	13	TRBV4-1	ASSQEDGRGCEQY
TRBJ1-1	14	TRBV7-2	ASSSVRGRMNTEAF
TRBJ1-6	12	TRBV27	ASKPDRVVGPLH
TRBJ1-4	14	TRBV9	ASSPVSGPGDEKLF
TRBJ2-2	11	TRBV9	ASSRQGTGELF
TRBJ2-6	14	TRBV6-6	ASSWLSRAGANVLT
TRBJ2-7	12	TRBV5-6	ASRSRSGFDEQY
TRBJ2-7	13	TRBV7-9	ASSSRGGNIYEQY
TRBJ1-6	13	TRBV18	ASSQTGLSDSPLH
TRBJ2-6	13	TRBV6-6	ASTDPGTGANVLT
.	15	TRBV28	ASRWGVIGGQIYEQY
TRBJ1-1	10	TRBV9	ASSAIQGKAF
TRBJ2-7	13	TRBV19	ASKEAGDITYEQY
TRBJ2-1	12	TRBV7-8	ASSLASLAVEQF
TRBJ1-1	12	TRBV5-6	ASSSPGRNTEAF
TRBJ2-3	13	TRBV7-3	ASSLTGTNPDTQY
TRBJ2-1	14	TRBV4-3	ASSQEVGKASYEQF
TRBJ1-5	13	TRBV7-2	ASSKTGEPLLSQH
TRBJ2-5	11	TRBV4-3	ASSQAATETQY
TRBJ2-3	14	TRBV7-9	ASSQGLAGGPDTQY
TRBJ2-7	14	TRBV10-3	AISVVSGKSSYEQY
TRBJ2-3	11	TRBV6-5	ASSRSYADTQY
TRBJ1-1	10	TRBV6-5	ASSYGSGEAF
TRBJ1-1	12	TRBV7-2	ASEKTLGGTEAF
TRBJ1-2	9	TRBV6-5	ATGVGRGYT
TRBJ2-7	10	TRBV19	ASSDNIYEQY
TRBJ1-6	12	TRBV28	ASRVQQTNSPLH
TRBJ2-2	12	TRBV6-6	ASSNPGPTGELF
TRBJ2-4	11	TRBV30	ACALASNYIQY
TRBJ2-3	16	TRBV27	ASSLGTSGGLSTDTQY